The rows below give T cell receptor beta chains drawn from one sample of a study of CD8+ T cells in alopecia areata. TCRdb's copy holds only in-frame clones and misses some; the assay was immunoSEQ multiplex PCR. This table holds around 50,000 clones, 96% found once. The sequenced sample was CD8+ T cells sorted from blood, obtained at week 0. These receptors were taken from a human donor with alopecia areata. The CDR3 runs from the conserved cysteine through the conserved F or W. D genes are given only for firm matches. The size of a clone is reported for some rows only, either as once, few or many, or as a class for expanded clones.

14 . TRBJ2-7 TRBV7-2 TRBD1 TGTGCCAGCAGCACCCGACAGGGGAGGTACGAGCAGTACTTC CASSTRQGRYEQYF
14 . TRBJ2-1 TRBV25-1 . TGTGCCAGCAGTGAATTCCAGAATTACAATGAGCAGTTCTTC CASSEFQNYNEQFF
13 . TRBJ2-3 TRBV29-1 . TGCAGCGTGAGGGCGATGAGGACAGATACGCAGTATTTT CSVRAMRTDTQYF
15 . TRBJ1-1 TRBV4-1 TRBD1 TGCGCCAGCAGCCCCAGACAGGGCATGAACACTGAAGCTTTCTTT CASSPRQGMNTEAFF
14 . TRBJ2-7 TRBV7-9 TRBD1 TGTGCCAGCCACGGGGACAGCAATGACTACGAGCAGTACTTC CASHGDSNDYEQYF
14 . TRBJ1-2 TRBV9 . TGTGCCAGCAGCGTAGGGTCACGAGATCCTGGCTACACCTTC CASSVGSRDPGYTF
12 . TRBJ2-5 TRBV4-1 . TGCGCCAGCAGCCAAGGTGCCACGTCCCAGTACTTC CASSQGATSQYF
15 . TRBJ1-5 TRBV9 . TGTGCCAGCAGTAAGGGGGTCATGGTGGATCAGCCCCAGCATTTT CASSKGVMVDQPQHF
14 . TRBJ2-7 TRBV2 TRBD2 TGTGCCAGCATGGCAGAGCGGGGGCCCTACGAGCAGTACTTC CASMAERGPYEQYF
17 . TRBJ2-3 TRBV7-2 . TGTGCCAGCAGCTTAGAGGCCCCACCCGGGGGCTTGTATACGCAGTATTTT CASSLEAPPGGLYTQYF
17 . TRBJ2-7 TRBV5-1 . TGCGCCAGCAGCAGCGCCCCCGGGACATCCAACTCCTACGAGCAGTACTTC CASSSAPGTSNSYEQYF
16 . TRBJ2-2 TRBV4-1 TRBD1 TGCGCCAGCAGCCAAGATGTGAGACAGGGGTCCGGGGAGCTGTTTTTT CASSQDVRQGSGELFF
19 . TRBJ2-5 TRBV15 TRBD2 TGTGCCACCAGGGATCCCCTCTCCCCCGGGGGGGCCGGGAGAGAGACCCAGTACTTC CATRDPLSPGGAGRETQYF
14 once TRBJ2-7 TRBV5-1 TRBD2 TGCGCCAGCAGCTTAACTAGCGGCTCCTACGAGCAGTACTTC CASSLTSGSYEQYF
13 . TRBJ1-5 TRBV19 . TGTGCCAGTAGACCGAGGGTAGATCAGCCCCAGCATTTT CASRPRVDQPQHF
15 . TRBJ2-3 TRBV27 . TGTGCCAGCAGTTTACAATCCTATGGGACAGATACGCAGTATTTT CASSLQSYGTDTQYF
18 . TRBJ2-1 TRBV5-1 TRBD2 TGCGCCAGCAGCTTAACGGCGGGGGTACCGTACTCCTACAATGAGCAGTTCTTC CASSLTAGVPYSYNEQFF
12 . TRBJ2-1 TRBV2 . TGTGCCAGCTACGGCGGTTTCAATGAGCAGTTCTTC CASYGGFNEQFF
14 . TRBJ2-7 TRBV4-2 TRBD2 TGTGCCAGCAGCCCCACTAGCGGGGACTACGAGCAGTACTTC CASSPTSGDYEQYF
15 . TRBJ1-1 TRBV30 . TGTGCCTGGAGTCCCCGTTTCCGAGGGAACACTGAAGCTTTCTTT CAWSPRFRGNTEAFF
12 . TRBJ2-7 TRBV12-5 . TGTGCTAGTAAGGGTCAAGGCCACGAGCAGTACTTC CASKGQGHEQYF
14 . TRBJ2-3 TRBV29-1 . TGCAGCGTTTTACAGGGCGTTAGCACAGATACGCAGTATTTT CSVLQGVSTDTQYF
13 . TRBJ2-7 TRBV7-7 . TGTGCTAGCAGCTTAGTACCGCTACAAGAGCAGTACTTC CASSLVPLQEQYF
13 . TRBJ2-7 TRBV7-2 . TGTGCCAGCAGCTTAGAGGGCTTCGTCGAGCAGTACTTC CASSLEGFVEQYF
16 . TRBJ2-2 TRBV4-3 . TGCGCCAGCAGCCAAGATGGGGCGTTCCGGAGAGGGGAGCTGTTTTTT CASSQDGAFRRGELFF
16 . TRBJ1-2 TRBV18 . TGTGCCAGCTCACATAAGGACCTTACGCTCCTAAATGGCTACACCTTC CASSHKDLTLLNGYTF
16 . TRBJ2-6 TRBV29-1 TRBD1 TGCAGCGCACTTATGACAGGGGGCTCGGGGGCCAACGTCCTGACTTTC CSALMTGGSGANVLTF
14 . TRBJ2-7 TRBV4-1 . TGCGCCAGCAGCCTCGCAGGGGCGGGCTACGAGCAGTACTTC CASSLAGAGYEQYF
14 . TRBJ1-5 TRBV27 . TGTGCCAGCAGTTTCGGCGGTAGCAATCAGCCCCAGCATTTT CASSFGGSNQPQHF
16 . TRBJ2-5 TRBV9 TRBD2 TGTGCCAGCAGCGTTGCGGGACTAGCGGAAATGGAGACCCAGTACTTC CASSVAGLAEMETQYF
14 . TRBJ1-1 TRBV5-1 . TGCGCCAGCAGCTTTGGGGGCGAGGGGACTGAAGCTTTCTTT CASSFGGEGTEAFF
16 . TRBJ1-6 TRBV4-2 . TGTGCCAGCAGCCAGGCTACAGGGTCCTATAATTCACCCCTCCACTTT CASSQATGSYNSPLHF
12 . TRBJ2-2 TRBV29-1 . TGCAGCGCCTACCAGAGGACCGGGGAGCTGTTTTTT CSAYQRTGELFF
17 . TRBJ2-6 TRBV4-3 TRBD2 TGCGCCAGCAGTGCGGGGGGAGGCTGGTCTGGGGCCAACGTCCTGACTTTC CASSAGGGWSGANVLTF
13 . TRBJ2-7 TRBV7-9 . TGTGCCAGCAGCCCAGGGGTGGCCTACGAGCAGTACTTC CASSPGVAYEQYF
15 . TRBJ2-3 TRBV7-9 . TGTGCCAGCAGCACAGCAGGGGGGAGCACAGATACGCAGTATTTT CASSTAGGSTDTQYF
18 . TRBJ2-3 TRBV7-8 TRBD1 TGTGCCAGCAGCTTAGTGTACTCCGGGACAGGTAGCCCAGATACGCAGTATTTT CASSLVYSGTGSPDTQYF
15 once TRBJ2-7 TRBV6-5 . TGTGCCAGCAGTTACGAGAAGGATGGCTCCTACGAGCAGTACTTC CASSYEKDGSYEQYF
13 . TRBJ2-7 TRBV4-1 . TGCGCCAGCAGCCAAGATGGTGGCTACGAGCAGTACTTC CASSQDGGYEQYF
15 . TRBJ2-5 TRBV2 TRBD2 TGTGCCAGCAGTGAAGGGCGGCGGGGGAGCCAGACCCAGTACTTC CASSEGRRGSQTQYF
16 . TRBJ2-7 TRBV7-2 . TGTGCCAGCAGCAGCCGCTCCGGGCTCCCTCCCTACGAGCAGTACTTC CASSSRSGLPPYEQYF
13 . TRBJ1-2 TRBV29-1 . TGCAGCGTTGAATTCCGAGGGAACTATGGCTACACCTTC CSVEFRGNYGYTF
14 . TRBJ1-3 TRBV30 . TGTGCCTGGATAGAGGGCCTAGCGGGAAACACCATATATTTT CAWIEGLAGNTIYF
14 once TRBJ2-7 TRBV5-1 . TGCGCCAGCAGCTTGATAGGGGGGATGGACGAGCAGTACTTC CASSLIGGMDEQYF
20 . TRBJ1-2 TRBV14 TRBD1 TGTGCCAGCAGCCAGCTCGGACAGGGGGTTTTTTCGGCTCCTAACTATGGCTACACCTTC CASSQLGQGVFSAPNYGYTF
14 . TRBJ1-1 TRBV19 . TGTGCCAGTATTCCGACAGCCATGAACACTGAAGCTTTCTTT CASIPTAMNTEAFF
18 . TRBJ2-3 TRBV4-3 TRBD1 TGCGCCAGCAGCCAAGGGGGAACCGGGACAGGGCTAAAAGATACGCAGTATTTT CASSQGGTGTGLKDTQYF
15 . TRBJ1-4 TRBV18 . TGTGCCAGCTCATTCCGGCTAAACCCCAATGAAAAACTGTTTTTT CASSFRLNPNEKLFF
16 . TRBJ2-5 TRBV5-6 TRBD2 TGTGCCAGCAGCTTGGTGCCTAGCGGGGTGGTGGAGACCCAGTACTTC CASSLVPSGVVETQYF
16 . TRBJ2-7 TRBV4-2 . TGTGCCAGCAGCCAAGATGGGACTTCTACTTCCTACGAGCAGTACTTC CASSQDGTSTSYEQYF
15 medium-sized TRBJ2-3 TRBV4-1 . TGCGCCAGCAGCCAAGAGGATACAGGGACAGATACGCAGTATTTT CASSQEDTGTDTQYF
16 once TRBJ2-6 TRBV7-9 . TGTGCCAGCAGCTCCACGGTGGACTCTGGGGCCAACGTCCTGACTTTC CASSSTVDSGANVLTF